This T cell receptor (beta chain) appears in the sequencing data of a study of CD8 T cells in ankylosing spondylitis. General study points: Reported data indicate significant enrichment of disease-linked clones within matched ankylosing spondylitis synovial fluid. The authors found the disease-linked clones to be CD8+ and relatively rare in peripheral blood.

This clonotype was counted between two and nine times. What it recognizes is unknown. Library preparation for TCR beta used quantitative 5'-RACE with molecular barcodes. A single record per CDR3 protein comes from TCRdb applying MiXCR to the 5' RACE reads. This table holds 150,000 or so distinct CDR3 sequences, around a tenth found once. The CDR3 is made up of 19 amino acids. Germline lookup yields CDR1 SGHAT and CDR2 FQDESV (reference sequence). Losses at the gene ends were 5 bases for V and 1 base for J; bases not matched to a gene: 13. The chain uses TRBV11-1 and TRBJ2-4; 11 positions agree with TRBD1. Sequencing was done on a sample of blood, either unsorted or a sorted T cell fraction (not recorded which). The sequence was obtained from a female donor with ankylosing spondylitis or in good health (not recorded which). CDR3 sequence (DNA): TGTGCCAGCAGCCCACGGACAGGGGGCCCCCCACAGGCCAAAAACATTCAGTACTTC. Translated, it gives CASSPRTGGPPQAKNIQYF.